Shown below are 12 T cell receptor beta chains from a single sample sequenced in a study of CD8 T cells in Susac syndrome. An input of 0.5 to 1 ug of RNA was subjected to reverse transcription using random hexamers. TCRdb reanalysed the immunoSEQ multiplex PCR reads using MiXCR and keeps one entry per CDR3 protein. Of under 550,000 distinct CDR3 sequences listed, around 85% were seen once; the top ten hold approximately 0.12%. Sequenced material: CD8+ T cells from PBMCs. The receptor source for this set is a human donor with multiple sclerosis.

The CDR3 loop is CASSLLTGPKGNEQFF. CDR3 nucleotides: TGTGCCAGCAGTTTACTGACCGGGCCAAAGGGCAATGAGCAGTTCTTC. V and J are TRBV27 and TRBJ2-1; D is undetermined. The V gene's germline CDR1 is MNHEY and CDR2 SMNVEV (reference sequence). There are 16 residues in the CDR3. Trimming left V 2 bases short and J 6 bases short, with 17 bases between.

The CDR3 DNA is TGTGCCAGCAGTTACTCGACCCAGCGGGAGATTAATGAGCAGTTCTTC. Amino acid sequence: CASSYSTQREINEQFF. V and J are TRBV6-2 or TRBV6-3 and TRBJ2-1; 8 nucleotides line up with TRBD2. Germline V gene lookup returns CDR1 MNHEY and CDR2 SVGEGT. The CDR3 has 16 amino acids. V shed 0 bases and J 7 bases; nucleotides not matched to a gene: 8.

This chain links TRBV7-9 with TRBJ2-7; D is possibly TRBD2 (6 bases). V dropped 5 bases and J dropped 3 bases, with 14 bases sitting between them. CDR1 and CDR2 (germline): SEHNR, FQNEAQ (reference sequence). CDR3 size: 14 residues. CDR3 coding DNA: TGTGCCAGCAGCAGTCGGGAGCCGCACTACGAGCAGTACTTC. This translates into CASSSREPHYEQYF.

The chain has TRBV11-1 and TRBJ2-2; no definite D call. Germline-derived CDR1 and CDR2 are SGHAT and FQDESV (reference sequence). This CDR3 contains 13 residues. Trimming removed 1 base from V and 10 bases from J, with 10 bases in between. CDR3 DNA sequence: TGTGCCAGCAGCTTAGGCTCGGTCGAGGAGCTGTTTTTT. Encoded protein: CASSLGSVEELFF.

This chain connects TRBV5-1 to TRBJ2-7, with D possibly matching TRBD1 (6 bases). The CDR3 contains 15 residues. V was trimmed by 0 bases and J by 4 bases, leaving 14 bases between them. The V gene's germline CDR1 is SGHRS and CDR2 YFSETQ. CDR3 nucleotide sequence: TGCGCCAGCAGCTTGGGGGAAGCAGGGGAATACGAGCAGTACTTC. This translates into CASSLGEAGEYEQYF.

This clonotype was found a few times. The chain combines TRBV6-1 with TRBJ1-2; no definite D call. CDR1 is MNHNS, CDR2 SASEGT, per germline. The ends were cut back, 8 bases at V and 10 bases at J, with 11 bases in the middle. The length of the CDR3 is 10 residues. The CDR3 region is CASLEAYYTF. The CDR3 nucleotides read TGTGCCAGCCTAGAGGCCTACTACACCTTC.

CDR3 sequence reads: CASSYYPGQGYGNTEAFF. As DNA, the CDR3 is TGTGCCAGCAGTTACTATCCGGGACAGGGTTACGGGAACACTGAAGCTTTCTTT. This sequence joins TRBV6-5 and TRBJ1-1; 9 nucleotides agree with TRBD1. Germline V gene lookup returns CDR1 MNHEY and CDR2 SVGAGI. The trim removed 1 base at V and 1 base at J, leaving 10 bases unmatched. The CDR3 has 18 residues.

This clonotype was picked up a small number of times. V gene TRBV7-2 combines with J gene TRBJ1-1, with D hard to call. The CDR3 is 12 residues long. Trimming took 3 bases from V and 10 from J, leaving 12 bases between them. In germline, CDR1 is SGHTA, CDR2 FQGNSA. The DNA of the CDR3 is TGTGCCAGCAGCTTCCATGCGCTGGGAGCTTTCTTT. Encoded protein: CASSFHALGAFF.

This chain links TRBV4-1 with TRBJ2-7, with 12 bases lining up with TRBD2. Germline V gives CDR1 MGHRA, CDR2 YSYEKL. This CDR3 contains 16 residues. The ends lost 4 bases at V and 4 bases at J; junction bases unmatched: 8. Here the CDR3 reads CASSRETSGGHYEQYF. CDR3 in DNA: TGCGCCAGCAGCCGAGAGACTAGCGGGGGCCATTACGAGCAGTACTTC.

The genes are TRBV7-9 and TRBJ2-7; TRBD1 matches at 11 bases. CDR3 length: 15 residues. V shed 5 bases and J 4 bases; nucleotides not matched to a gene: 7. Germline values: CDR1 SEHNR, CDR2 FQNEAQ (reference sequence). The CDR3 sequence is CASSPRDRGTYEQYF. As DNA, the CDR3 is TGTGCCAGCAGCCCTCGGGACAGGGGGACTTACGAGCAGTACTTC.

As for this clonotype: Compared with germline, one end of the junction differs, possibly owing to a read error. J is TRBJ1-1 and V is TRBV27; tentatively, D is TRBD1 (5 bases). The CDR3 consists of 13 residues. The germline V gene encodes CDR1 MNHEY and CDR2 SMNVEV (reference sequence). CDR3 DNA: TGTGCCGGCAGTTTGGCAGGGAATACTGAAGCTTTCTTT. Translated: CAGSLAGNTEAFF.

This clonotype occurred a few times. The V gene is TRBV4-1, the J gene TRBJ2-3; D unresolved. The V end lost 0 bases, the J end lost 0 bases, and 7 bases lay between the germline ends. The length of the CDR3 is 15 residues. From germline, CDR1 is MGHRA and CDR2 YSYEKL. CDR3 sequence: CASSQEGRSTDTQYF. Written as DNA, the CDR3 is TGCGCCAGCAGCCAAGAGGGCCGTAGCACAGATACGCAGTATTTT.